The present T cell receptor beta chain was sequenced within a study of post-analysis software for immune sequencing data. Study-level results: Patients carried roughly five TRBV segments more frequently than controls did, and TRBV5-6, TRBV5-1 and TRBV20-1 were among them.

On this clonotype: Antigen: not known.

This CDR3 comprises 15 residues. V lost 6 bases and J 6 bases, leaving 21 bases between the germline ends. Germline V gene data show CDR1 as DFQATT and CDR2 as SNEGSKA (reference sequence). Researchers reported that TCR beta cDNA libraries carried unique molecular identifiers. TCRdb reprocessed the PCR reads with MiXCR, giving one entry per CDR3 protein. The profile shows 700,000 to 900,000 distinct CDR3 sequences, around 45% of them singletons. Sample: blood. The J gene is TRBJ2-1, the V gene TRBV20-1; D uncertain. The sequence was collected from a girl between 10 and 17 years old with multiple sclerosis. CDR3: CSAWSLDRGGNEQFF. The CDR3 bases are TGCAGTGCCTGGAGCTTAGACCGCGGCGGCAATGAGCAGTTCTTC.